This T cell receptor (beta chain) was obtained from a study of cytomegalovirus exposure and HLA in healthy donors. The study ran its PCR with 60 Vbeta and 13 Jbeta primers. Clones were sequenced by immunoSEQ multiplex PCR, and TCRdb holds only the in-frame ones, with some missing. The table records roughly 100,000 clones, just over 75% of them present only once. The V gene lost 0 bases and the J gene lost 5 bases, with 4 bases spanning the gap. The CDR3 length is 12 residues. Germline V gene data show CDR1 as MNHNY and CDR2 as SVGAGI (reference sequence). General study results and limits: Testing in vitro showed a few CMV-associated chains specific for CMV antigens. Data from an earlier analysis indicated that most TCR beta V segments were productive either about 87% or about 30% of the time. Per published accounts, TCR beta sequences correctly predicted the HLA-A and HLA-B alleles of most subjects.

Points on this clone: Its specificity is unknown.

V and J are TRBV6-6 and TRBJ2-5, with D unresolved. The sequencing input was PBMCs. The clonotype was recovered from a man aged 35 to 55 in good health and CMV-seropositive. The CDR3 sequence: CASSYSLETQYF. CDR3 coding DNA: TGTGCCAGCAGTTACTCACTGGAGACCCAGTACTTC.